This TCR beta chain was sequenced during a study of blood T cell repertoires in COVID-19. Study in general: From the United States, Italy and Spain came samples of acute and convalescent COVID-19. From T cells, B-cell-depleted T cells, or PBMCs came the material, which was cDNA or gDNA.

The CDR3 covers 16 residues. Germline CDR1 is SGHNT and CDR2 is YENEEA. V dropped 1 base and J dropped 4; count of bases not matched to a gene: 7. The protocol was immunoSEQ multiplex PCR, while the TCRdb copy is restricted to in-frame clones and leaves out a portion. The table includes about 280,000 clones, 80% to 90% detected once. The chain couples TRBV11-3 to TRBJ2-1; 7 bases line up with TRBD2. The source material was peripheral blood. The receptor was isolated from a woman aged 30 to 39 with active or convalescent COVID-19. The CDR3 bases are TGTGCCAGCAGCTTAGGCGGGGGAACGGCGTACAATGAGCAGTTCTTC. It translates to CASSLGGGTAYNEQFF.